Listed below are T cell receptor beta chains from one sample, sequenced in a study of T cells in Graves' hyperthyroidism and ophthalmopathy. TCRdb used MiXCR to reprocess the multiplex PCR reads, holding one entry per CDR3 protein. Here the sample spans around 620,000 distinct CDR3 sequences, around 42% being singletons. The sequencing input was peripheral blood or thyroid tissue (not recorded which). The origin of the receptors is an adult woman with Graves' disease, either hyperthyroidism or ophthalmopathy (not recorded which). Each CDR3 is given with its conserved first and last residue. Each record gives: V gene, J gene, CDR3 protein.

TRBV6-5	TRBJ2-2	CASARGTNTGELFF
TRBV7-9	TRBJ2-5	CASSPWGGRGETQYF
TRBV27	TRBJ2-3	CASSLRRETTDTQYF
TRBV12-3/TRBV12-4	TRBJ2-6	CASSSSSGANVLTF
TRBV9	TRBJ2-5	CASSAVAGGQETQYF
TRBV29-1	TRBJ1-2	CSVVQPNYGYTF
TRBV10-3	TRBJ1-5	CATRGEGFNQPQHF
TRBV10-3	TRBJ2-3	CAMQQGGSADTQYF
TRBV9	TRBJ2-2	CASSAGLANTGELFF
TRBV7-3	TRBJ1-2	CASSKTGGALSGYTF
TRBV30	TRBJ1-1	CAWSEGIDRGWNTEAFF
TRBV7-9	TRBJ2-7	CASSQQGAGYEQYF
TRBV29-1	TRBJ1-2	CSVAGPANYGYTF
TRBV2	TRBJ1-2	CASRGTGNYGYTF
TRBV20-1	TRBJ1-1	CSVDREGTEAFF
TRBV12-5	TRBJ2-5	CASAAGLETQYF
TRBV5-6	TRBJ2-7	CASSLARRDSYEQYF
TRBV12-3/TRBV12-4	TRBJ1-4	CASSEGGIGEKLFF
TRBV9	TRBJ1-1	CASSVGDINTEAFF
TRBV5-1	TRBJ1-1	CASSYRGEGMLTEAFF
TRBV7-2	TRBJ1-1	CASTSQITEAFF
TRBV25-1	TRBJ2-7	CASLAGGASGRAVQYF